These 2 T cell receptor beta chains originate from one sample sequenced in a study of PD-1 blockade in classical Hodgkin lymphoma. Using immunoSEQ multiplex PCR, the repertoire was profiled, and TCRdb retains in-frame clones only, with some absent. The data show under 30,000 clones, about 81% seen once. Indicated time point: cycle 4 day 1 (C4D1), after 6 weeks of nivolumab. Every patient experienced relapse after autologous stem cell transplantation, and brentuximab vedotin exposure varied. The sequenced sample was peripheral blood mononuclear cells (PBMCs), obtained before the fourth cycle of nivolumab. These TCRs come from a human donor with classical Hodgkin lymphoma.

The chain links TRBV4-1 to TRBJ1-5; TRBD1 matches at 7 bases. Germline V gene sequence: CDR1 MGHRA, CDR2 YSYEKL. This CDR3 is 17 amino acids long. Trimming at V came to 1 base and at J to 1 base, leaving 7 bases not matched to a gene. This CDR3 is CASSQGPGQSSNQPQHF. The CDR3 DNA reads as TGCGCCAGCAGCCAAGGTCCGGGACAGAGCAGCAATCAGCCCCAGCATTTT.

The chain has TRBV2 and TRBJ2-1, with a weak D call TRBD2 (6 bases). The length of the CDR3 is 12 residues. Deletions cut 6 bases from V and 9 bases from J, with 12 bases between. Germline loops: CDR1 SNHLY, CDR2 FYNNEI. The CDR3 nucleotides are TGTGCCAGCAGCCCTCTGGAGGGTGAGCAGTTCTTC. It yields the protein CASSPLEGEQFF.